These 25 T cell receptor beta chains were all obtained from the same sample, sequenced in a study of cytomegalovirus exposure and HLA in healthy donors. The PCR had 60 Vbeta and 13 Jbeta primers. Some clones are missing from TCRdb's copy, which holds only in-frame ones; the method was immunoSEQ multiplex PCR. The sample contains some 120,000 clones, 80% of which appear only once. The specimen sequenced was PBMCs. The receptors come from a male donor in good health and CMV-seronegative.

The CDR3 nucleotides read TGCGCCAGCAGCCCGGGACAGGGAAGTCCTACCAATGAGCAGTTCTTC. Protein sequence: CASSPGQGSPTNEQFF. The chain combines TRBV5-1 with TRBJ2-1, with 9 bases fitting TRBD1. J gave up 6 bases and V 4 bases, and 11 bases lay outside the gene matches. This CDR3 comprises 16 residues. Germline loops: CDR1 SGHRS, CDR2 YFSETQ.

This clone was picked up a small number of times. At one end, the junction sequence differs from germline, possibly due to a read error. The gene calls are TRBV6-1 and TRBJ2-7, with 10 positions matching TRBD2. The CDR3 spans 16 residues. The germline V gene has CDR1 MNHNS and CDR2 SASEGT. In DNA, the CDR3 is TGTGCCAGCAGCGAAGCATTAGCGGGGGGCGTATACGAGCAGTACTTC. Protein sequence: CASSEALAGGVYEQYF.

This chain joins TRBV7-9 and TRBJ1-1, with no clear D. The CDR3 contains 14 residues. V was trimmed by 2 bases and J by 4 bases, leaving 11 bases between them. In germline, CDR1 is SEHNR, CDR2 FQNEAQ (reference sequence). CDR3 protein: CASSLSGDATEAFF. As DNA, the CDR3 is TGTGCCAGCAGCTTATCAGGCGATGCCACTGAAGCTTTCTTT.

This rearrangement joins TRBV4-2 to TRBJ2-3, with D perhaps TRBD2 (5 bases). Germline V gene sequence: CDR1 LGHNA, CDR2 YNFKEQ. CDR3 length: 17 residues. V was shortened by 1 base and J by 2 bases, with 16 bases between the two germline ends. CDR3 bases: TGTGCCAGCAGCCAAGGATTTAGCGAGGGCATCACAGATACGCAGTATTTT. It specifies CASSQGFSEGITDTQYF.

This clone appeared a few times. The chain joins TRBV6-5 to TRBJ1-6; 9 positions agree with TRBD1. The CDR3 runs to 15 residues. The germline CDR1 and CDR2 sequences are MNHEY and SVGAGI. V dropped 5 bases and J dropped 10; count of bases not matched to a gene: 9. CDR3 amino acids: CASSGPGQGTSPLHF. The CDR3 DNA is TGTGCCAGCAGTGGCCCGGGACAGGGCACATCACCCCTCCACTTT.

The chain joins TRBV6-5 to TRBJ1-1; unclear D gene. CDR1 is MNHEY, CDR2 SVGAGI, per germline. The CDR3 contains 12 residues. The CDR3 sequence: CGARGVNTEAFF. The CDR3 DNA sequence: TGTGGGGCGCGCGGGGTTAACACTGAAGCTTTCTTT.

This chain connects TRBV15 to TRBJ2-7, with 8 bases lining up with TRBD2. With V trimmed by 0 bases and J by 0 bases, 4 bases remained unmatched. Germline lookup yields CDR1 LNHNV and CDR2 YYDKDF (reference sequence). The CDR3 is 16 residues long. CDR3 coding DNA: TGTGCCACCAGCAGAGAACTAGCGGACAGCTCCTACGAGCAGTACTTC. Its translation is CATSRELADSSYEQYF.

CDR3: CASSLDQGGGSYNSPLHF. For the CDR3, the DNA is TGCGCCAGCAGCTTGGACCAGGGCGGGGGCTCCTATAATTCACCCCTCCACTTT. The V gene is TRBV5-1, the J gene TRBJ1-6, with D tentatively TRBD1 (5 bases). CDR1 is SGHRS and CDR2 is YFSETQ in the germline V gene. Between the trimmed V and J ends, which lost 0 bases and 0 bases, there was a span of 13 bases. The CDR3 has 18 residues.

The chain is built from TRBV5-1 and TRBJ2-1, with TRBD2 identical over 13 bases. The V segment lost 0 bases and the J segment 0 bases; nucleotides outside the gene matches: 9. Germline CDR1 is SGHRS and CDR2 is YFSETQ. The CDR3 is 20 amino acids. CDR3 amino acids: CASSLESGTSGAPSYNEQFF. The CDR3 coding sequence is TGCGCCAGCAGCTTGGAATCAGGGACTAGCGGGGCCCCCTCCTACAATGAGCAGTTCTTC.

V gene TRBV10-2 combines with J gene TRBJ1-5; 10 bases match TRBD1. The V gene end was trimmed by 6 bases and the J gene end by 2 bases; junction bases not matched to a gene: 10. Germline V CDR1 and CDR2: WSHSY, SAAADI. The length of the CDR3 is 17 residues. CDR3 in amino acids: CASSAPTGGAGNQPQHF. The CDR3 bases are TGCGCCAGCAGCGCTCCGACAGGGGGCGCCGGCAATCAGCCCCAGCATTTT.

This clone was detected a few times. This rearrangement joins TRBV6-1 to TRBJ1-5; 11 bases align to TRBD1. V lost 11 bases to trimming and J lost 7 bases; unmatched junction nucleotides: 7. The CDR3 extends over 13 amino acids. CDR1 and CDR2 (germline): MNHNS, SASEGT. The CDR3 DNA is TGTGCCGGGGGACAGGGGGATTCACAGCCCCAGCATTTT. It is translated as CAGGQGDSQPQHF.

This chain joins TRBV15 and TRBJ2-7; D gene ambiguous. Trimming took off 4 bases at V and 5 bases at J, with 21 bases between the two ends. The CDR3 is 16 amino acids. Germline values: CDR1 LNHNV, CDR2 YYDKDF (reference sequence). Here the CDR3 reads CATSIRTAVTPNEQYF. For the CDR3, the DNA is TGTGCCACCAGCATAAGAACAGCAGTTACCCCGAACGAGCAGTACTTC.

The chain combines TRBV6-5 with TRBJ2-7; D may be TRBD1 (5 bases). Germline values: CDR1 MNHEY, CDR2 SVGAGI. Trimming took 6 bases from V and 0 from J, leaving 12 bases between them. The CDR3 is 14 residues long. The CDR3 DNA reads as TGTGCCAGCAGCAGACGACAGAGCTCCTACGAGCAGTACTTC. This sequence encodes CASSRRQSSYEQYF.

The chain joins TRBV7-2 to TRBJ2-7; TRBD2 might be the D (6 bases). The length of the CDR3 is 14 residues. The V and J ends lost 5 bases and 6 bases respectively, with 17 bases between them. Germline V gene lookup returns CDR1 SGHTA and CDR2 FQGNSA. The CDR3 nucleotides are TGTGCCAGCAGCCCCGGGACTCTCGGGCGCGAGCAGTACTTC. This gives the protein CASSPGTLGREQYF. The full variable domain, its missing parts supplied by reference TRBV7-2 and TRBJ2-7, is GAGVSQSPSNKVTEKGKDVELRCDPISGHTALYWYRQSLGQGLEFLIYFQGNSAPDKSGLPSDRFSAERTGGSVSTLTIQRTQQEDSAVYLCASSPGTLGREQYFGPGTRLTVT.

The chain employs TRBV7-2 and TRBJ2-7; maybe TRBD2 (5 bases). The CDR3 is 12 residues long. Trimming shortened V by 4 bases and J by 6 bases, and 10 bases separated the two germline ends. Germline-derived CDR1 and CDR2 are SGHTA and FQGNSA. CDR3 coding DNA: TGTGCCAGCAGCTCACAAGGGAGCGAGCAGTACTTC. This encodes CASSSQGSEQYF.

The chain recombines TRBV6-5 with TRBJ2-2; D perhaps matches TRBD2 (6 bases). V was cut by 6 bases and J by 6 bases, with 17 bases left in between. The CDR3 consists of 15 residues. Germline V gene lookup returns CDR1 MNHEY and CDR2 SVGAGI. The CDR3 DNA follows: TGTGCCAGCAGGGAGGGGTCGGGGGTACCCGGGGAGCTGTTTTTT. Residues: CASREGSGVPGELFF.

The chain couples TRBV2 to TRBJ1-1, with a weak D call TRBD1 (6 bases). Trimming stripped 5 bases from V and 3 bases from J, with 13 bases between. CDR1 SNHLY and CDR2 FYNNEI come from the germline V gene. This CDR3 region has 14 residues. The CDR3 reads CASSTTGQDTEAFF. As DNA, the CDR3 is TGTGCCAGCAGTACTACGGGACAAGACACTGAAGCTTTCTTT.

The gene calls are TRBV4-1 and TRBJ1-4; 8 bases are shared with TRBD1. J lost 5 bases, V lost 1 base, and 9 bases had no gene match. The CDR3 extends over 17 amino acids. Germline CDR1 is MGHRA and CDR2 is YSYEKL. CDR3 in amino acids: CASSQGTGPLPNEKLFF. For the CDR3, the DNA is TGCGCCAGCAGCCAAGGGACAGGGCCCCTGCCAAATGAAAAACTGTTTTTT.

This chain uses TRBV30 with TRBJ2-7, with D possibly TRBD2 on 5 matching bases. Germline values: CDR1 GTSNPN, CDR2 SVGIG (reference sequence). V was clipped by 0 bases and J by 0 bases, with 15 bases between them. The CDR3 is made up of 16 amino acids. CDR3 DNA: TGTGCCTGGAGTGTACGGTCGGCTAGCTCCTCCTACGAGCAGTACTTC. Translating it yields CAWSVRSASSSYEQYF.

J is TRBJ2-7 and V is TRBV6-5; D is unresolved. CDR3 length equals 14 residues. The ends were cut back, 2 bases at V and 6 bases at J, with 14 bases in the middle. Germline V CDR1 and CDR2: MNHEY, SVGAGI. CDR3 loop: CASSYGLNAGEQYF. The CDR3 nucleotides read TGTGCCAGCAGTTACGGGCTGAATGCTGGCGAGCAGTACTTC.

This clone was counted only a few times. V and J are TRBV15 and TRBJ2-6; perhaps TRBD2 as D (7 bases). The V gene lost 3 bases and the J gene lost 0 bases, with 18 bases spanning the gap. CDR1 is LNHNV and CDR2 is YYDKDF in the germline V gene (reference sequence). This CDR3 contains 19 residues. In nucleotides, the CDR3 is TGTGCCACCAGCAGGCGGGGGAACAGGGTCCCCTCTGGGGCCAACGTCCTGACTTTC. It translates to CATSRRGNRVPSGANVLTF.

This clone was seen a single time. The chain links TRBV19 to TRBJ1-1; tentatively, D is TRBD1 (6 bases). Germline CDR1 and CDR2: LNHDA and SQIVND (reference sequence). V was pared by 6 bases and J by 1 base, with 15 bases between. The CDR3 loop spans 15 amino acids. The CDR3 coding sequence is TGTGCCAGTAGGGTCCAGGGGAACGGGAACACTGAAGCTTTCTTT. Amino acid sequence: CASRVQGNGNTEAFF.

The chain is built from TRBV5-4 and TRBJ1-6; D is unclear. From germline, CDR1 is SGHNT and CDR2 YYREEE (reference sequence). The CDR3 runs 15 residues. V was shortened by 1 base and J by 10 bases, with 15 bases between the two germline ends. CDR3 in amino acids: CASSLKRPEESPLHF. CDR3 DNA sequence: TGTGCCAGCAGCTTGAAAAGGCCTGAGGAATCACCCCTCCACTTT.

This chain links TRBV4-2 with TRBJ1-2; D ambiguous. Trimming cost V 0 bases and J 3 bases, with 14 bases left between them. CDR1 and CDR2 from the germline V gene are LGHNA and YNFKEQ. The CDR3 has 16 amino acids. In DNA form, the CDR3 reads TGTGCCAGCAGCCAAGAAGGAGGGTCGGCGGACTATGGCTACACCTTC. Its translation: CASSQEGGSADYGYTF.

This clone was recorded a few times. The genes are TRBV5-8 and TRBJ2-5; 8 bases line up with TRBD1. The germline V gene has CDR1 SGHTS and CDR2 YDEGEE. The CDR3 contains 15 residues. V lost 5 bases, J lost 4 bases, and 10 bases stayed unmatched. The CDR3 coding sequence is TGTGCCAGCAGTCAATTGACAGGGGCCGCAGAGACCCAGTACTTC. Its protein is CASSQLTGAAETQYF.